This passage covers 30 T cell receptor beta chains from one sample sequenced in a study of shared clonotypes between healthy human individuals (TCRdb year 2020). The library was obtained by the immunoSEQ multiplex PCR assay. TCRdb retrieved this table from immuneACCESS and kept in-frame rearrangements only. Not all clones are present; in checked studies, unresolved V genes account for under half, and no reason is known for the remainder. This sample has some 2,400,000 clones in its table, and roughly 95% of those were observed once. Of the sample, approximately 0.13% falls within the top ten clones. The sample taken for sequencing was naive CD4+ T cells sorted from blood. This sample's cell subset or site label indicates: CD45RA+ positively selected. All receptors derive from a man younger than 35 in good health.

V is TRBV2 and J is TRBJ2-1; unclear D gene. The V end was cut by 2 bases, the J end by 6 bases, with 11 bases between. The CDR3 consists of 14 residues. Germline CDR1 reads SNHLY; CDR2 reads FYNNEI. DNA for the CDR3: TGTGCCAGCAGTGAAAATTCGTTCCGCAATGAGCAGTTCTTC. Encoded protein: CASSENSFRNEQFF.

The chain combines TRBV6-1 with TRBJ2-1, with 8 bases lining up with TRBD2. The germline V gene has CDR1 MNHNS and CDR2 SASEGT. Trimming at V came to 3 bases and at J to 6 bases, leaving 7 bases not matched to a gene. This CDR3 is built from 15 residues. CDR3 bases: TGTGCCAGCAGTGACGGGCCGGGGGGGTTCAATGAGCAGTTCTTC. It specifies CASSDGPGGFNEQFF.

This chain uses TRBV27 with TRBJ1-2; 8 positions match TRBD1. Per the germline V gene, CDR1 is MNHEY and CDR2 is SMNVEV (reference sequence). Losses at the gene ends were 5 bases for V and 8 bases for J; bases not matched to a gene: 10. The CDR3 loop spans 14 amino acids. CDR3 sequence: CASSPGQGAWGYTF. In DNA, the CDR3 is TGTGCCAGCAGTCCCGGTCAGGGGGCCTGGGGCTACACCTTC.

Details on this clone: Different DNA sequences within this sample yield the same CDR3. V gene TRBV6-6 combines with J gene TRBJ2-7; 12 positions match TRBD1. In germline, CDR1 is MNHNY, CDR2 SVGAGI (reference sequence). CDR3 length equals 15 residues. J lost 6 bases, V lost 0 bases, and 3 bases had no gene match. CDR3 bases: TGTGCCAGCAGTTACTCGGGACAGGGGGCGGGCGAGCAGTACTTC. As protein: CASSYSGQGAGEQYF.

To note about this clone: Other DNA variants within this sample encode the same CDR3. The V call is TRBV11-2, the J call TRBJ1-1; a possible D gene is TRBD1 (5 bases). The V gene's germline CDR1 is SGHAT and CDR2 FQNNGV. The CDR3 spans 13 residues. V lost 7 bases and J lost 4, with 13 bases in between. CDR3 region: CASTLAGGTEAFF. CDR3 sequence (DNA): TGTGCCAGCACCCTGGCTGGGGGCACTGAAGCTTTCTTT.

The CDR3 loop is CASSVEPGDSGGYEQYF. CDR3 sequence (DNA): TGTGCCAGCAGCGTAGAGCCGGGGGACAGCGGAGGGTACGAGCAGTACTTC. The chain combines TRBV9 with TRBJ2-7; tentative D call: TRBD1 (7 bases). The CDR3 has 17 residues. Germline CDR1 is SGDLS and CDR2 is YYNGEE. The V gene lost 0 bases and the J gene lost 4 bases, with 20 bases spanning the gap.

The rearrangement joins TRBV28 to TRBJ1-3; 7 bases map to TRBD1. Germline assignment: CDR1 MDHEN and CDR2 SYDVKM. The CDR3 is 15 amino acids. Trimming removed 9 bases from V and 3 bases from J; junction bases left unmatched: 11. As DNA, the CDR3 is TGTGCCAGTAACATGGGAGGGGGCAATGGAAACACCATATATTTT. Translation gives CASNMGGGNGNTIYF.

The gene calls are TRBV6-1 and TRBJ1-2, with TRBD1 identical over 7 bases. V lost 7 bases to trimming and J lost 1 base; unmatched junction nucleotides: 6. The germline V gene encodes CDR1 MNHNS and CDR2 SASEGT. This CDR3 is 14 amino acids long. CDR3 in DNA: TGTGCCAGCAAGGGACAGTCCCTTAACTATGGCTACACCTTC. It encodes CASKGQSLNYGYTF.

J is TRBJ2-7 and V is TRBV6-1; D remains unclear. The V gene lost 0 bases and the J gene lost 2 bases, with 8 bases spanning the gap. The CDR3 is 14 residues long. Germline lookup yields CDR1 MNHNS and CDR2 SASEGT. The CDR3 nucleotides are TGTGCCAGCAGTGAAGCGGTATTCCCCTACGAGCAGTACTTC. Protein sequence: CASSEAVFPYEQYF.

This clone was counted once. The V and J genes are TRBV5-4 and TRBJ2-1; the match to TRBD2 covers 14 bases. The V gene end was trimmed by 4 bases and the J gene end by 8 bases; junction bases not matched to a gene: 5. The CDR3 has 15 residues. CDR1 SGHNT and CDR2 YYREEE come from the germline V gene (reference sequence). The CDR3: CASSPGTSGSHEQFF. In nucleotides, the CDR3 is TGTGCCAGCAGCCCCGGGACTAGCGGGAGCCATGAGCAGTTCTTC.

The rearrangement uses TRBV6-1 and TRBJ2-2; the D is unclear. The germline V gene encodes CDR1 MNHNS and CDR2 SASEGT. The CDR3 loop spans 11 amino acids. Deletions cut 2 bases from V and 9 bases from J, with 4 bases between. The CDR3 DNA reads TGTGCCAGCAGTGAACTGTGGGAGCTGTTTTTT. This translates into CASSELWELFF.

Comment on this clone: Germline and junction disagree at one end, which may indicate a read error. The rearrangement links TRBV15 to TRBJ2-7; D gene unclear. CDR1 and CDR2 from the germline V gene are LNHNV and YYDKDF (reference sequence). CDR3 size: 12 residues. The CDR3 DNA is TGTGCCACCAGCAGAGATCGAGGACCTCAAATATTC. Translation gives CATSRDRGPQIF.

The chain combines TRBV9 with TRBJ1-4; D is ambiguous. The length of the CDR3 is 16 residues. Trimming cost V 0 bases and J 0 bases, with 9 bases left between them. Looked up from germline, CDR1 is SGDLS and CDR2 is YYNGEE. In DNA form, the CDR3 reads TGTGCCAGCAGCGTAGGTGGCAACCCAACTAATGAAAAACTGTTTTTT. Translated, it gives CASSVGGNPTNEKLFF.

This clone has just a few counts. Distinct nucleotide sequences in the sample also encode this CDR3. V gene TRBV30 combines with J gene TRBJ2-5; possible D gene TRBD2, 5 bases. The CDR3 is 13 amino acids. Germline CDR1 is GTSNPN and CDR2 is SVGIG (reference sequence). The V gene lost 1 base and the J gene lost 5 bases, with 11 bases spanning the gap. The CDR3 DNA follows: TGTGCCTGGAGTGCGGGGTTGAGGGAGACCCAGTACTTC. Its translation is CAWSAGLRETQYF. Supplemented by reference TRBV30 and TRBJ2-5, the full variable domain reads SQTIHQWPATLVQPVGSPLSLECTVEGTSNPNLYWYRQAAGRGLQLLFYSVGIGQISSEVPQNLSASRPQDRQFILSSKKLLLSDSGFYLCAWSAGLRETQYFGPGTRLLVL.

V is TRBV7-2 and J is TRBJ1-3; maybe TRBD1 (5 bases). The CDR3 extends over 15 amino acids. Trimming pared 5 bases from V and 1 base from J, leaving 12 bases between. Germline CDR1 and CDR2: SGHTA and FQGNSA. The CDR3 reads CASSPQGSSGNTIYF. The CDR3 nucleotides are TGTGCCAGCAGCCCTCAGGGTAGTTCTGGAAACACCATATATTTT.

This clone has a single count. This chain uses TRBV10-3 with TRBJ2-3; D may be TRBD1 or TRBD2 (5 bases each). This CDR3 contains 14 residues. V lost 4 bases and J 2 bases, leaving 10 bases between the germline ends. Germline V lookup: CDR1 ENHRY, CDR2 SYGVKD. Written as DNA, the CDR3 is TGTGCCATCAGTGGTCCGGGACCCACAGATACGCAGTATTTT. Translated: CAISGPGPTDTQYF.

The chain links TRBV11-2 to TRBJ1-6, with D unclear. The germline V gene has CDR1 SGHAT and CDR2 FQNNGV. This CDR3 comprises 14 residues. V lost 5 bases, J lost 4 bases, and 9 bases lay in between. Here the CDR3 reads CASSRHQYNSPLHF. DNA for the CDR3: TGTGCCAGCAGCCGACATCAATATAATTCACCCCTCCACTTT. Complete variable domain (other parts from reference TRBV11-2 and TRBJ1-6): EAGVAQSPRYKIIEKRQSVAFWCNPISGHATLYWYQQILGQGPKLLIQFQNNGVVDDSQLPKDRFSAERLKGVDSTLKIQPAKLEDSAVYLCASSRHQYNSPLHFGNGTRLTVT.

The gene calls are TRBV4-1 and TRBJ1-2; D unclear. The CDR3 extends over 14 amino acids. V lost 7 bases, J lost 4 bases, and 16 bases lay in between. Germline assignment: CDR1 MGHRA and CDR2 YSYEKL. The CDR3 bases are TGCGCCAGCATCCCCGGTCGCAGATCCTATGGCTACACCTTC. It yields the protein CASIPGRRSYGYTF.

This clone was observed once. V usage is TRBV14 and J usage is TRBJ1-4; weak D call: TRBD1 (6 bases). Looked up from germline, CDR1 is SGHDN and CDR2 is FVKESK. V was shortened by 0 bases and J by 8 bases, with 19 bases between the two germline ends. CDR3 length: 17 amino acids. The CDR3: CASSQDSHRGMGEKLFF. As DNA, the CDR3 is TGTGCCAGCAGCCAAGACTCCCATAGGGGGATGGGGGAAAAACTGTTTTTT.

The genes are TRBV18 and TRBJ2-1; TRBD2 matches at 11 bases. V was clipped by 4 bases and J by 5 bases; unmatched bases: 7. The germline V gene has CDR1 KGHSH and CDR2 LQKENI. The CDR3 spans 16 residues. CDR3 sequence reads: CASSQLAGAANNEQFF. The CDR3, as DNA: TGTGCCAGCTCACAACTAGCGGGAGCGGCTAACAATGAGCAGTTCTTC.

The rearrangement joins TRBV6-6 to TRBJ2-3, with 8 bases that match TRBD2. J was trimmed by 1 base and V by 5 bases; bases with no gene match: 5. Germline values: CDR1 MNHNY, CDR2 SVGAGI (reference sequence). The CDR3 spans 15 residues. The CDR3 sequence: CASSLQAGGTDTQYF. The CDR3 DNA sequence: TGTGCCAGCAGTCTGCAAGCGGGAGGCACAGATACGCAGTATTTT.

The chain carries TRBV18 and TRBJ2-1; 7 nucleotides match TRBD2. CDR1 and CDR2 from the germline V gene are KGHSH and LQKENI. The V and J ends lost 6 bases and 9 bases, in that order; junction bases with no gene match: 8. CDR3 length: 13 residues. This CDR3 reads CASSGGTKGEQFF. The CDR3 DNA sequence: TGTGCCAGCTCTGGAGGGACTAAGGGTGAGCAGTTCTTC.

V and J are TRBV2 and TRBJ2-7, with D unclear. V dropped 4 bases and J dropped 6 bases, with 16 bases sitting between them. The CDR3 contains 14 residues. Germline assignment: CDR1 SNHLY and CDR2 FYNNEI. CDR3 in DNA: TGTGCCAGCAGTGGGACGACCAGCGCCTCCGAGCAGTACTTC. Translating gives CASSGTTSASEQYF.

The chain couples TRBV28 to TRBJ1-2; D perhaps matches TRBD1 (6 bases). Germline assignment: CDR1 MDHEN and CDR2 SYDVKM. The V end lost 6 bases, the J end lost 2 bases, and 13 bases lay between the germline ends. CDR3 length: 14 amino acids. CDR3 region: CASSGQNLNYGYTF. The CDR3 region has the DNA TGTGCCAGCAGCGGACAGAATTTGAACTATGGCTACACCTTC.

The CDR3 here is CASRGGPQPQHF. CDR3 bases: TGTGCCAGCAGGGGGGGTCCTCAGCCCCAGCATTTT. The rearrangement links TRBV28 to TRBJ1-5, with a possible D match to TRBD1 (5 bases). The germline CDR1 and CDR2 sequences are MDHEN and SYDVKM. V was shortened by 6 bases and J by 6 bases, with 9 bases between the two germline ends. The CDR3 is made up of 12 amino acids.

The J gene is TRBJ1-5, the V gene TRBV11-2, with TRBD1 matching over 9 bases. Germline V lookup: CDR1 SGHAT, CDR2 FQNNGV. The ends lost 5 bases at V and 2 bases at J; junction bases unmatched: 7. The CDR3 runs 16 residues. CDR3 in amino acids: CASSPGTGLGNQPQHF. The DNA of the CDR3 is TGTGCCAGCAGCCCCGGGACAGGGCTTGGCAATCAGCCCCAGCATTTT.

This clone was counted only a few times. J is TRBJ1-5 and V is TRBV29-1; tentative D call: TRBD1 (6 bases). The CDR3 runs to 14 residues. The ends were cut back, 5 bases at V and 0 bases at J, with 11 bases in the middle. The germline gives CDR1 SQVTM, CDR2 ANQGSEA. The DNA of the CDR3 is TGCAGCGTTAGGGGGGCAGCTAGCAATCAGCCCCAGCATTTT. Residues: CSVRGAASNQPQHF.

Concerning this clone itself: Distinct nucleotide sequences in the sample also encode this CDR3. CDR3 loop: CASSELPGYEQYF. In nucleotides, the CDR3 is TGTGCCAGCAGTGAACTTCCGGGCTACGAGCAGTACTTC. The chain links TRBV6-1 to TRBJ2-7; D unclear. There are 13 residues in the CDR3. Trimming stripped 2 bases from V and 3 bases from J, with 8 bases between. Germline V gene lookup returns CDR1 MNHNS and CDR2 SASEGT.

V is TRBV7-9 and J is TRBJ1-2; no reliable D call. The V and J ends lost 0 bases and 4 bases respectively, with 9 bases between them. In germline, CDR1 is SEHNR, CDR2 FQNEAQ (reference sequence). The CDR3 spans 14 residues. For the CDR3, the DNA is TGTGCCAGCAGCTTAGCCGGCCAGGTCTATGGCTACACCTTC. As protein: CASSLAGQVYGYTF.

The CDR3, as DNA: TGTGCCAGCAGTGGACGGACAGGGGGGTACGAGCAGTACTTC. This translates into CASSGRTGGYEQYF. This chain connects TRBV6-1 to TRBJ2-7, with TRBD1 matching 10 bases. V was pared by 4 bases and J by 4 bases, with 4 bases of the junction left unmatched. Germline CDR1 is MNHNS and CDR2 is SASEGT. This CDR3 comprises 14 residues.